Below are 30 T cell receptor beta chains sequenced from a single sample in a study of blood T cell repertoires in COVID-19. Sequencing was performed with immunoSEQ multiplex PCR; in TCRdb, only in-frame clones are kept and a portion is missing. Of about 200,000 clones detected, approximately 82% appear once; the ten largest clones hold about 5%. Material for sequencing was PBMCs or T cells enriched from blood (not recorded which). The source is a woman aged 55-69 years with acute COVID-19.

This chain uses TRBV9 with TRBJ2-6; 9 bases are shared with TRBD2. The CDR3 is made up of 16 amino acids. Germline lookup yields CDR1 SGDLS and CDR2 YYNGEE. V trimming: 6 bases; J trimming: 2 bases; junction bases outside the gene matches: 6. The CDR3 here is CASTRTSDPGANVLTF. CDR3 nucleotides: TGTGCCAGCACCCGGACTAGCGACCCTGGGGCCAACGTCCTGACTTTC.

V and J are TRBV14 and TRBJ2-5; D may be TRBD2 (6 bases). V lost 1 base and J lost 7, with 16 bases in between. This CDR3 comprises 15 residues. Germline V gives CDR1 SGHDN, CDR2 FVKESK. Here the CDR3 DNA reads TGTGCCAGCAGCCAAGTTGCGGGGACCGGTCGGACCCAGTACTTC. Protein product: CASSQVAGTGRTQYF.

This chain joins TRBV10-3 and TRBJ1-2; 9 nucleotides match TRBD1. Germline loops: CDR1 ENHRY, CDR2 SYGVKD. The CDR3 consists of 15 residues. The V gene end was trimmed by 5 bases and the J gene end by 8 bases; junction bases not matched to a gene: 12. The CDR3 region has the DNA TGTGCCATCAGTTCTAGACAGGGGGAGCCCGGCGGCTACACCTTC. Residues: CAISSRQGEPGGYTF.

The chain combines TRBV28 with TRBJ2-2; TRBD1 might be the D (5 bases). V was trimmed by 6 bases and J by 2 bases, leaving 16 bases between them. CDR1 MDHEN and CDR2 SYDVKM come from the germline V gene. This CDR3 region has 16 residues. As DNA, the CDR3 is TGTGCCAGCAGCCGGTCGACAGCACTTAACACCGGGGAGCTGTTTTTT. Translated: CASSRSTALNTGELFF.

V gene TRBV5-1 combines with J gene TRBJ1-3, with 7 bases aligning to TRBD1. CDR1 is SGHRS and CDR2 is YFSETQ in the germline V gene. This CDR3 has 14 residues. The ends lost 3 bases at V and 8 bases at J; junction bases unmatched: 8. CDR3 region: CASSSTGPRDTIYF. In DNA, the CDR3 is TGCGCCAGCAGCTCGACAGGGCCCCGAGACACCATATATTTT.

This chain connects TRBV24-1 to TRBJ1-2, with TRBD1 matching over 7 bases. CDR3 length: 13 amino acids. V shed 4 bases, J shed 4 bases, and the junction held 2 bases outside the gene matches. CDR1 is KGHDR, CDR2 SFDVKD, per germline. CDR3 sequence reads: CATSDRQGYGYTF. CDR3 sequence (DNA): TGTGCCACCAGTGACCGACAGGGCTATGGCTACACCTTC.

The chain has TRBV28 and TRBJ1-2, with D perhaps TRBD1 (5 bases). The ends were cut back, 6 bases at V and 8 bases at J, with 22 bases in the middle. This CDR3 is 15 amino acids long. CDR1 is MDHEN and CDR2 is SYDVKM in the germline V gene. CDR3 sequence reads: CASRPTAGHWGGYTF. DNA of the CDR3: TGTGCCAGCAGACCTACCGCAGGGCACTGGGGCGGCTACACCTTC.

V gene TRBV9 combines with J gene TRBJ2-2; 7 positions match TRBD1. The V gene's germline CDR1 is SGDLS and CDR2 YYNGEE. The CDR3 runs 16 residues. The V segment lost 1 base and the J segment 6 bases; nucleotides outside the gene matches: 9. CDR3: CASSVTRQGFAGELFF. The CDR3 nucleotides read TGTGCCAGCAGCGTAACGAGACAGGGTTTTGCCGGGGAGCTGTTTTTT.

This chain connects TRBV27 to TRBJ1-2, with 7 positions matching TRBD1. The CDR3 runs to 12 residues. Germline V gives CDR1 MNHEY, CDR2 SMNVEV (reference sequence). V was pared by 5 bases and J by 6 bases, with 3 bases of the junction left unmatched. The CDR3 here is CASSGQVNGYTF. As DNA, the CDR3 is TGTGCCAGCAGTGGACAGGTCAATGGCTACACCTTC.

The CDR3 is CASSLALGEVTEAFF. The CDR3 DNA reads TGTGCCAGCAGCTTAGCGCTGGGGGAGGTCACTGAAGCTTTCTTT. The rearrangement uses TRBV7-2 and TRBJ1-1; weak D call: TRBD1 (5 bases). Trimming left V 0 bases short and J 4 bases short, with 12 bases between. The CDR3 totals 15 residues. CDR1 is SGHTA and CDR2 is FQGNSA in the germline V gene.

This chain connects TRBV27 to TRBJ2-7, with TRBD1 matching 7 bases. The CDR3 is 14 residues long. Looked up from germline, CDR1 is MNHEY and CDR2 is SMNVEV (reference sequence). Trimming took 2 bases from V and 2 from J; bases not matched to a gene: 3. CDR3 coding DNA: TGTGCCAGCAGTTTAAAGGGGGCGCCCTACGAGCAGTACTTC. Amino acids: CASSLKGAPYEQYF.

For the CDR3, the DNA is TGTGCCAGCAGTTTGTTCGCGGCCGATACGCAGTATTTT. Translation gives CASSLFAADTQYF. The chain uses TRBV12-3 or TRBV12-4 and TRBJ2-3, with no clear D. The ends were cut back, 3 bases at V and 6 bases at J, with 10 bases in the middle. The CDR3 extends over 13 amino acids.

J is TRBJ1-3 and V is TRBV3-1 (or the pseudogene TRBV3-2), with TRBD1 identical over 8 bases. The trim removed 4 bases at V and 3 bases at J, leaving 5 bases unmatched. Germline V lookup: CDR1 LGHDT, CDR2 YNNKEL (reference sequence). The CDR3 is made up of 15 amino acids. The CDR3 DNA reads as TGTGCCAGCAGCCGGACAGGGACGCATGGAAACACCATATATTTT. This gives the protein CASSRTGTHGNTIYF.

The V gene is TRBV28, the J gene TRBJ2-2; possibly TRBD2 for D (5 bases). The CDR3 has 15 residues. From germline, CDR1 is MDHEN and CDR2 SYDVKM. Trimming removed 1 base at V and 7 bases at J, with 13 bases between. CDR3 loop: CASSLSAGLIGELFF. CDR3 sequence (DNA): TGTGCCAGCAGTTTATCCGCGGGTCTTATCGGGGAGCTGTTTTTT. The whole variable domain, remainder taken from reference TRBV28 and TRBJ2-2, is DVKVTQSSRYLVKRTGEKVFLECVQDMDHENMFWYRQDPGLGLRLIYFSYDVKMKEKGDIPEGYSVSREKKERFSLILESASTNQTSMYLCASSLSAGLIGELFFGEGSRLTVL.

The genes are TRBV25-1 and TRBJ2-5, with 8 bases lining up with TRBD2. The CDR3 consists of 13 residues. V shed 6 bases and J 3 bases; nucleotides not matched to a gene: 3. The germline V gene encodes CDR1 MGHDK and CDR2 SYGVNS. The DNA for the CDR3 is TGTGCCAGCAGGCCCGGGGGGGAAGAGACCCAGTACTTC. As protein: CASRPGGEETQYF.

CDR3 in amino acids: CASSKQGPTSGANVLTF. DNA of the CDR3: TGTGCCAGCAGCAAACAGGGTCCGACCTCTGGGGCCAACGTCCTGACTTTC. The chain links TRBV21-1 to TRBJ2-6; the D call TRBD1 from the table was never checked on the DNA. TRBV21-1 is marked as a pseudogene. The CDR3 contains 17 residues.

This clone showed up just once. This chain connects TRBV24-1 to TRBJ2-1; D is unresolved. Germline V gives CDR1 KGHDR, CDR2 SFDVKD. Trimming stripped 4 bases from V and 6 bases from J, with 15 bases between. This CDR3 contains 15 residues. The CDR3 region has the DNA TGTGCCACCAGTGAGTCGGGTATGAGTGGCAATGAGCAGTTCTTC. It translates to CATSESGMSGNEQFF.

This clone was counted only a few times. The rearrangement uses TRBV5-5 and TRBJ2-3; 9 bases are shared with TRBD2. Germline CDR1 reads SGHKS; CDR2 reads YYEKEE (reference sequence). The CDR3 is 18 amino acids. The ends lost 2 bases at V and 0 bases at J; junction bases unmatched: 10. In DNA form, the CDR3 reads TGTGCCAGCAGCTTCTCCAGCGGGAGGTACCTTAGCACAGATACGCAGTATTTT. Translating it yields CASSFSSGRYLSTDTQYF.

In this sample, this clone turned up a few times. The V call is TRBV5-1, the J call TRBJ2-5; 8 bases map to TRBD1. The CDR3 runs to 15 residues. The V and J ends lost 5 bases and 4 bases, in that order; junction bases with no gene match: 10. The germline CDR1 and CDR2 sequences are SGHRS and YFSETQ. The chain's CDR3 is CASSLQTGVAETQYF. CDR3 nucleotides: TGCGCCAGCAGTTTACAGACAGGGGTGGCAGAGACCCAGTACTTC.

V is TRBV7-2 and J is TRBJ1-5, with D hard to call. The CDR3 extends over 13 amino acids. In germline, CDR1 is SGHTA, CDR2 FQGNSA. Between the trimmed V and J ends, which lost 3 bases and 3 bases, there was a span of 6 bases. Written as DNA, the CDR3 is TGTGCCAGCAGCTTGGCTCCCAATCAGCCCCAGCATTTT. This translates into CASSLAPNQPQHF.

This chain connects TRBV10-3 to TRBJ1-1, with D unclear. The V gene's germline CDR1 is ENHRY and CDR2 SYGVKD. CDR3 size: 16 residues. V lost 3 bases to trimming and J lost 0 bases, with 14 bases between them. The CDR3 sequence: CAISDLWMEVNTEAFF. The CDR3 coding sequence is TGTGCCATCAGTGATCTTTGGATGGAGGTGAACACTGAAGCTTTCTTT.

The chain is built from TRBV19 and TRBJ1-2, with 8 bases identical to TRBD1. The CDR3 runs 14 residues. CDR1 and CDR2 from the germline V gene are LNHDA and SQIVND (reference sequence). V lost 5 bases, J lost 5 bases, and 7 bases stayed unmatched. The CDR3 protein is CASSALTGEYGYTF. The CDR3 DNA follows: TGTGCCAGTAGTGCACTGACAGGGGAATATGGCTACACCTTC. The full variable domain, completed using reference TRBV19 and TRBJ1-2, is DGGITQSPKYLFRKEGQNVTLSCEQNLNHDAMYWYRQDPGQGLRLIYYSQIVNDFQKGDIAEGYSVSREKKESFPLTVTSAQKNPTAFYLCASSALTGEYGYTFGSGTRLTVV.

The J gene is TRBJ2-1, the V gene TRBV21-1; the table's D gene call, TRBD2, was not cross checked with the DNA. TRBV21-1 is a pseudogene segment. CDR3 length: 19 amino acids. The CDR3 DNA follows: TGTGCCAGCAGCCCCAGGCCACTAGCGGAATTTGATTCCTACAATGAGCAGTTCTTC. Translated, it gives CASSPRPLAEFDSYNEQFF.

Concerning this clone itself: This sample also contains other DNA sequences that code for the same CDR3. This chain links TRBV12-3 or TRBV12-4 with TRBJ1-5; 8 bases fit TRBD1. V lost 2 bases to trimming and J lost 6 bases; unmatched junction nucleotides: 0. There are 13 residues in the CDR3. The CDR3, as DNA: TGTGCCAGCAGTTTACAGGGGGCTCAGCCCCAGCATTTT. It is translated as CASSLQGAQPQHF.

The chain couples TRBV19 to TRBJ1-2, with 9 bases lining up with TRBD1. Trimming at V came to 3 bases and at J to 6 bases, leaving 5 bases not matched to a gene. Per germline, CDR1 LNHDA and CDR2 SQIVND (reference sequence). This CDR3 comprises 14 residues. This CDR3 reads CASSIDRGKDGYTF. In nucleotides, the CDR3 is TGTGCCAGTAGTATCGACAGGGGGAAGGATGGCTACACCTTC.

This clone was detected only once. The chain combines TRBV10-3 with TRBJ1-2; weak D call: TRBD1 (6 bases). The CDR3 is 12 residues long. V lost 3 bases to trimming and J lost 8 bases, with 10 bases between them. CDR1 is ENHRY, CDR2 SYGVKD, per germline. CDR3 nucleotide sequence: TGTGCCATCAGTGACAGGGGTGAGGGCTACACCTTC. It codes for CAISDRGEGYTF.

This clone was counted a single time. The chain is built from TRBV2 and TRBJ2-1; no clear D gene. The CDR3 loop spans 14 amino acids. Trimming shortened V by 6 bases and J by 8 bases, and 17 bases separated the two germline ends. Germline CDR1 is SNHLY and CDR2 is FYNNEI. CDR3 sequence reads: CASSLRSSMDEQFF. Written as DNA, the CDR3 is TGTGCCAGCAGCCTCCGGAGCTCGATGGATGAGCAGTTCTTC.

This clone was found a few times. The chain combines TRBV7-9 with TRBJ1-4; D possibly corresponds to TRBD1 (6 bases). This CDR3 comprises 14 residues. V lost 5 bases and J lost 1, with 8 bases in between. Germline CDR1 reads SEHNR; CDR2 reads FQNEAQ (reference sequence). The CDR3 DNA reads TGTGCCAGCAGCACACAGGGAACTAATGAAAAACTGTTTTTT. This sequence encodes CASSTQGTNEKLFF. Looking up the rest from reference TRBV7-9 and TRBJ1-4 gives the full variable domain: DTGVSQNPRHKITKRGQNVTFRCDPISEHNRLYWYRQTLGQGPEFLTYFQNEAQLEKSRLLSDRFSAERPKGSFSTLEIQRTEQGDSAMYLCASSTQGTNEKLFFGSGTQLSVL.

The rearrangement uses TRBV6-6 and TRBJ2-3; 8 bases are a match to TRBD2. CDR3 length equals 15 residues. Germline-derived CDR1 and CDR2 are MNHNY and SVGAGI (reference sequence). The V and J ends lost 7 bases and 4 bases, in that order; junction bases with no gene match: 10. The CDR3 sequence is CASTASGREADTQYF. The CDR3 DNA reads TGTGCCAGCACTGCGTCCGGGAGGGAAGCAGATACGCAGTATTTT.

The chain joins TRBV5-8 to TRBJ1-5; D is ambiguous. The CDR3 covers 13 residues. Germline V gives CDR1 SGHTS, CDR2 YDEGEE. Deletions cut 4 bases from V and 5 bases from J, with 10 bases between. The CDR3 DNA follows: TGTGCCAGCAGCCAGAGGGAGGATCAGCCCCAGCATTTT. Translation: CASSQREDQPQHF.